Listed here are 16 T cell receptor beta chains from one sample, sequenced in a study of CD8 T cells in Susac syndrome. Random hexamers served to reverse transcribe roughly 0.45 to 1 ug RNA. TCRdb re-derived calls from the immunoSEQ multiplex PCR reads in MiXCR, one entry per CDR3 protein. The sample carries more than 90,000 distinct CDR3 sequences, around 94% recorded once. The sequencing input was CD4+ T cells from PBMCs. Receptors were obtained from a human donor with multiple sclerosis.

The gene calls are TRBV7-2 and TRBJ1-4; D gene unclear. The CDR3 consists of 14 residues. In germline, CDR1 is SGHTA, CDR2 FQGNSA. Between the trimmed V and J ends, which lost 1 base and 5 bases, there was a span of 8 bases. CDR3 in amino acids: CASSLGGINEKLFF. CDR3 bases: TGTGCCAGCAGCTTAGGCGGGATCAATGAAAAACTGTTTTTT.

V gene TRBV12-3 or TRBV12-4 combines with J gene TRBJ2-7, with 11 bases fitting TRBD1. The CDR3 length is 16 residues. Trimming cost V 4 bases and J 2 bases; bases outside gene matches: 7. The CDR3 spells CASSWPGTGGTYEQYF. The CDR3 bases are TGTGCCAGCAGTTGGCCCGGGACAGGGGGAACCTACGAGCAGTACTTC.

This chain uses TRBV9 with TRBJ2-5; no definite D call. Looked up from germline, CDR1 is SGDLS and CDR2 is YYNGEE. The CDR3 is 13 amino acids. V lost 0 bases and J lost 2, with 5 bases in between. As DNA, the CDR3 is TGTGCCAGCAGCGTAGACCTTCAAGAGACCCAGTACTTC. Amino acid sequence: CASSVDLQETQYF.

The chain employs TRBV3-1 and TRBJ2-7; D might be TRBD1 (5 bases). CDR3 size: 15 residues. From germline, CDR1 is LGHDT and CDR2 YNNKEL (reference sequence). The V and J ends lost 4 bases and 0 bases respectively, with 13 bases between them. CDR3 DNA: TGTGCCAGCAGCCTTGGGGCAGCCTCCTCCTACGAGCAGTACTTC. Its translation is CASSLGAASSYEQYF.

The chain employs TRBV15 and TRBJ1-1; weak D call: TRBD1 (6 bases). Trimming shortened V by 1 base and J by 5 bases, and 17 bases separated the two germline ends. This CDR3 has 16 amino acids. The germline CDR1 and CDR2 sequences are LNHNV and YYDKDF (reference sequence). The CDR3 loop is CATSRGSDSRVTEAFF. CDR3 DNA: TGTGCCACCAGCAGAGGATCGGACAGTCGTGTTACTGAAGCTTTCTTT.

The J gene is TRBJ1-5, the V gene TRBV19; D may be TRBD1 (5 bases). Trimming left V 3 bases short and J 6 bases short, with 15 bases between. Germline V lookup: CDR1 LNHDA, CDR2 SQIVND (reference sequence). The CDR3 sequence is 15 residues long. The CDR3 DNA sequence: TGTGCCAGTAGTATGAGAAGGGGCGCGGGTCAGCCCCAGCATTTT. Translating gives CASSMRRGAGQPQHF.

The V and J genes are TRBV7-2 and TRBJ1-2; D is unclear. There are 15 residues in the CDR3. CDR1 is SGHTA, CDR2 FQGNSA, per germline. The V end lost 1 base, the J end lost 0 bases, and 9 bases lay between the germline ends. This CDR3 reads CASSLGQAANYGYTF. CDR3 nucleotides: TGTGCCAGCAGCTTAGGGCAGGCAGCTAACTATGGCTACACCTTC.

The gene calls are TRBV29-1 and TRBJ2-5; D is possibly TRBD1 (5 bases). Trimming cost V 6 bases and J 1 base, with 15 bases left between them. Germline CDR1 and CDR2: SQVTM and ANQGSEA. The CDR3 has 14 amino acids. In nucleotides, the CDR3 is TGCAGCGTCGCTCACCCGGACACCCAAGAGACCCAGTACTTC. This encodes CSVAHPDTQETQYF.

This clonotype was seen just once. V usage is TRBV12-3 or TRBV12-4 and J usage is TRBJ1-2; the D is unclear. The CDR3 spans 13 residues. The V end was cut by 6 bases, the J end by 0 bases, with 8 bases between. The CDR3 spells CASRDLANYGYTF. In DNA, the CDR3 is TGTGCCAGCAGGGACCTGGCTAACTATGGCTACACCTTC.

The chain uses TRBV5-1 and TRBJ2-3, with 8 bases that match TRBD2. Germline values: CDR1 SGHRS, CDR2 YFSETQ. The CDR3 loop spans 14 amino acids. V was clipped by 3 bases and J by 2 bases; unmatched bases: 2. DNA for the CDR3: TGCGCCAGCAGCTCTAGCGGGTTCACAGATACGCAGTATTTT. Residues: CASSSSGFTDTQYF.

The chain combines TRBV20-1 with TRBJ2-7; 10 positions match TRBD2. Germline CDR1 DFQATT, CDR2 SNEGSKA (reference sequence). The CDR3 contains 13 residues. Trimming cost V 7 bases and J 2 bases; bases outside gene matches: 5. The CDR3 DNA reads TGCAGTGGGACTAGCGGAGGAACCTACGAGCAGTACTTC. This gives the protein CSGTSGGTYEQYF.

The rearrangement uses TRBV19 and TRBJ2-3; no clear D gene. Trimming cost V 5 bases and J 4 bases, with 13 bases left between them. Per germline, CDR1 LNHDA and CDR2 SQIVND (reference sequence). The CDR3 contains 14 residues. The DNA of the CDR3 is TGTGCCAGTAGTCGCAGTTCAGAATCAGATACGCAGTATTTT. Its protein is CASSRSSESDTQYF.

The chain recombines TRBV6-5 with TRBJ1-6; possibly TRBD1 for D (6 bases). CDR1 is MNHEY and CDR2 is SVGAGI in the germline V gene. The CDR3 totals 17 residues. The V gene lost 4 bases and the J gene lost 7 bases, with 20 bases spanning the gap. The CDR3 loop reads CASSFPSGALQNSPLHF. The CDR3 bases are TGTGCCAGCAGTTTTCCCTCAGGGGCCTTGCAGAATTCACCCCTCCACTTT.

The rearrangement links TRBV20-1 to TRBJ2-7; 7 bases fit TRBD2. The germline V gene encodes CDR1 DFQATT and CDR2 SNEGSKA (reference sequence). V gave up 6 bases and J gave up 3 bases; unmatched junction bases: 8. The CDR3 spans 13 residues. The CDR3 region is CSAVGGFGYEQYF. The CDR3 DNA follows: TGCAGTGCCGTGGGGGGGTTCGGCTACGAGCAGTACTTC.

The chain carries TRBV19 and TRBJ1-4; perhaps TRBD1 as D (5 bases). This CDR3 region has 18 residues. V was trimmed by 3 bases and J by 7 bases, leaving 24 bases between them. CDR1 and CDR2 from the germline V gene are LNHDA and SQIVND (reference sequence). The DNA of the CDR3 is TGTGCCAGTAGTATCCTCAAGGGGAGCGGGGGTACCGGTGAAAAACTGTTTTTT. Translating it yields CASSILKGSGGTGEKLFF.

This chain connects TRBV9 to TRBJ2-3; a possible D gene is TRBD2 (6 bases). Germline CDR1 and CDR2: SGDLS and YYNGEE. V was clipped by 0 bases and J by 2 bases, with 13 bases between them. The CDR3 is 16 residues long. CDR3 nucleotides: TGTGCCAGCAGCGTAGTGGTGGGGGGTTCCACAGATACGCAGTATTTT. It translates to CASSVVVGGSTDTQYF.